This TCR beta chain stems from a study of T cell responses to AZD1222 COVID-19 vaccine. Some clones are missing from TCRdb's copy, which holds only in-frame ones; the method was immunoSEQ multiplex PCR. The table shows 150,000 to 160,000 clones, with approximately 86% occurring only once. General study findings and limits: Repertoire collection took place solely once the T cell response had peaked. Nearly half of spike-specific TCRs reportedly go after variant regions that carry no mutations. Spike regions recognized by vaccine-associated CD4 TCRs spanned the protein, led by 160-218 and 743-854.

CDR3 length: 11 residues. Germline-derived CDR1 and CDR2 are DFQATT and SNEGSKA (reference sequence). The germline V and J ends were trimmed by 2 bases and 5 bases, with 6 bases remaining between them. As to this clone: The antigen is unknown.

V usage is TRBV20-1 and J usage is TRBJ1-1; TRBD1 might be the D (6 bases). Source: peripheral blood, taken after recovery from COVID-19. The origin of this receptor is an adult who had recovered from COVID-19. CDR3 in amino acids: CSARQGTEAFF. In nucleotides, the CDR3 is TGCAGTGCTAGACAGGGGACTGAAGCTTTCTTT.